This T cell receptor beta chain emerged from a study of cytomegalovirus exposure and HLA in healthy donors. Germline loops: CDR1 ENHRY, CDR2 SYGVKD. The CDR3 length is 15 residues. V was shortened by 1 base and J by 5 bases, with 11 bases between the two germline ends. The study ran its PCR with 60 Vbeta and 13 Jbeta primers. Some clones are missing from TCRdb's copy, which holds only in-frame ones; the method was immunoSEQ multiplex PCR. The data contain around 110,000 clones, about four fifths of them singletons. It was healthy bone marrow donors who served as donors. Sequenced material: PBMCs. The V gene is TRBV10-3, the J gene TRBJ1-4; maybe TRBD1 (6 bases). This TCR came from a woman aged 30 to 39 in good health and CMV-seronegative. CDR3 sequence reads: CAISELTGKNEKLFF. CDR3 nucleotides: TGTGCCATCAGTGAGTTAACAGGGAAGAATGAAAAACTGTTTTTT.